Below are 23 T cell receptor beta chains sequenced from a single sample in a study of T cells in Graves' hyperthyroidism and ophthalmopathy. Researchers amplified the TCR beta CDR3 regions from RNA transcripts. The HTBI primer set was used in a first-round RT-PCR of the TCR CDR3. TCRdb reprocessed the multiplex PCR reads via MiXCR and lists one record per CDR3 protein. Here the sample spans fewer than 400,000 distinct CDR3 sequences, 20% to 25% being singletons. Input material: blood. These TCRs come from a man between 45 and 60 years old with Graves' hyperthyroidism.

The J gene is TRBJ2-5, the V gene TRBV12-3 or TRBV12-4, with a tentative D call TRBD1 (6 bases). Trimming pared 5 bases from V and 5 bases from J, leaving 18 bases between. The CDR3 spans 15 residues. CDR3 sequence reads: CASSRTRGQSETQYF. The CDR3 DNA sequence: TGTGCCAGCAGTAGAACCAGGGGTCAATCGGAGACCCAGTACTTC.

This sequence joins TRBV30 and TRBJ1-5; D is perhaps TRBD1 (5 bases). The ends were cut back, 3 bases at V and 5 bases at J, with 11 bases in the middle. Germline V gives CDR1 GTSNPN, CDR2 SVGIG (reference sequence). There are 13 residues in the CDR3. The CDR3 DNA is TGTGCCTGGAGCCCAGGGCGGGATCAGCCCCAGCATTTT. It translates to CAWSPGRDQPQHF.

CDR3 region: CASRRLQGSYNEQFF. In nucleotides, the CDR3 is TGTGCCAGCAGGAGGTTACAGGGATCCTACAATGAGCAGTTCTTC. The V and J genes are TRBV28 and TRBJ2-1; D may be TRBD1 (6 bases). The germline V gene has CDR1 MDHEN and CDR2 SYDVKM. This CDR3 spans 15 amino acids. V gave up 6 bases and J gave up 1 base, with 13 bases separating them.

The chain has TRBV2 and TRBJ2-1, with D perhaps TRBD2 (5 bases). The CDR3 consists of 13 residues. The V end lost 11 bases, the J end lost 1 base, and 12 bases lay between the germline ends. CDR1 is SNHLY, CDR2 FYNNEI, per germline. CDR3 region: CAGIRDSYNEQFF. DNA for the CDR3: TGTGCCGGCATTCGGGATTCCTACAATGAGCAGTTCTTC. The full variable domain, its missing parts supplied by reference TRBV2 and TRBJ2-1, is EPEVTQTPSHQVTQMGQEVILRCVPISNHLYFYWYRQILGQKVEFLVSFYNNEISEKSEIFDDQFSVERPDGSNFTLKIRSTKLEDSAMYFCAGIRDSYNEQFFGPGTRLTVL.

This clonotype was seen just once. Possible read error: a much larger clone is one base away. The chain joins TRBV3-1 to TRBJ1-5; D call uncertain. Per the germline V gene, CDR1 is LGHDT and CDR2 is YNNKEL (reference sequence). The CDR3 has 15 amino acids. With 0 bases removed from V and 2 bases from J, the gap between germline ends came to 8 bases. CDR3 nucleotide sequence: TGTGCCAGCAGCCAAGATTTCGGTGGCAATCAGCCCCAGCATTTT. This sequence encodes CASSQDFGGNQPQHF.

The chain is built from TRBV27 and TRBJ2-1; 12 bases fit TRBD2. The V gene end was trimmed by 4 bases and the J gene end by 5 bases; junction bases not matched to a gene: 9. Germline lookup yields CDR1 MNHEY and CDR2 SMNVEV (reference sequence). The CDR3 runs to 17 residues. This CDR3 is CASSSRLAGGIDNEQFF. The CDR3 bases are TGTGCCAGCAGTTCCCGGCTAGCGGGAGGGATCGACAATGAGCAGTTCTTC.

This clonotype was recorded a few times. This chain joins TRBV5-1 and TRBJ1-1; 7 nucleotides match TRBD1. The CDR3 contains 13 residues. V was clipped by 9 bases and J by 3 bases; unmatched bases: 8. The V gene's germline CDR1 is SGHRS and CDR2 YFSETQ. CDR3 protein: CATKTGWDTEAFF. Written as DNA, the CDR3 is TGCGCCACCAAGACAGGGTGGGACACTGAAGCTTTCTTT. The full variable domain, completed using reference TRBV5-1 and TRBJ1-1, is KAGVTQTPRYLIKTRGQQVTLSCSPISGHRSVSWYQQTPGQGLQFLFEYFSETQRNKGNFPGRFSGRQFSNSRSEMNVSTLELGDSALYLCATKTGWDTEAFFGQGTRLTVV.

The chain is built from TRBV7-9 and TRBJ2-7; weak D call: TRBD2 (5 bases). There are 16 residues in the CDR3. CDR1 is SEHNR, CDR2 FQNEAQ, per germline (reference sequence). V lost 0 bases to trimming and J lost 3 bases, with 15 bases between them. As DNA, the CDR3 is TGTGCCAGCAGCTTAGCGTTGGCTAGAGGGATCTACGAGCAGTACTTC. Encoded protein: CASSLALARGIYEQYF. The whole variable domain, filled in from reference TRBV7-9 and TRBJ2-7, reads DTGVSQNPRHKITKRGQNVTFRCDPISEHNRLYWYRQTLGQGPEFLTYFQNEAQLEKSRLLSDRFSAERPKGSFSTLEIQRTEQGDSAMYLCASSLALARGIYEQYFGPGTRLTVT.

In its sample, this clonotype was seen many times. This chain joins TRBV5-1 and TRBJ1-2, with D hard to call. Germline loops: CDR1 SGHRS, CDR2 YFSETQ. There are 15 residues in the CDR3. V was shortened by 0 bases and J by 8 bases, with 17 bases between the two germline ends. In nucleotides, the CDR3 is TGCGCCAGCAGCTTGGCCCAGGCAGACGTCGGGGGCTACACCTTC. Encoded protein: CASSLAQADVGGYTF.

This clonotype was found a few times. V gene TRBV29-1 combines with J gene TRBJ2-2; 7 bases agree with TRBD2. The CDR3 consists of 15 residues. V dropped 1 base and J dropped 4; count of bases not matched to a gene: 6. Per germline, CDR1 SQVTM and CDR2 ANQGSEA. CDR3 in DNA: TGCAGCGTTGAAGCCTGGACTAGGGGCACCGGGGAGCTGTTTTTT. Residues: CSVEAWTRGTGELFF.

This clonotype was found many times. J is TRBJ2-7 and V is TRBV28; D might be TRBD1 (6 bases). Trimming took 4 bases from V and 0 from J, leaving 22 bases between them. CDR3 length equals 18 residues. Germline CDR1 and CDR2: MDHEN and SYDVKM. CDR3 sequence: CASSSRGAGVTYSYEQYF. CDR3 coding DNA: TGTGCCAGCAGTTCCCGAGGGGCAGGGGTGACCTACTCCTACGAGCAGTACTTC. The full variable domain, in which reference TRBV28 and TRBJ2-7 provide the parts outside the CDR3, is DVKVTQSSRYLVKRTGEKVFLECVQDMDHENMFWYRQDPGLGLRLIYFSYDVKMKEKGDIPEGYSVSREKKERFSLILESASTNQTSMYLCASSSRGAGVTYSYEQYFGPGTRLTVT.

This clonotype has more than one count but fewer than ten. The chain recombines TRBV3-1 with TRBJ2-4; 7 positions match TRBD1. CDR1 LGHDT and CDR2 YNNKEL come from the germline V gene (reference sequence). V dropped 5 bases and J dropped 4; count of bases not matched to a gene: 8. The CDR3 runs to 15 residues. CDR3 DNA: TGTGCCAGCAGCAATCCCCGGGACAGTAAAAACATTCAGTACTTC. Encoded protein: CASSNPRDSKNIQYF. Together with reference TRBV3-1 and TRBJ2-4, the CDR3 gives the full variable domain: DTAVSQTPKYLVTQMGNDKSIKCEQNLGHDTMYWYKQDSKKFLKIMFSYNNKELIINETVPNRFSPKSPDKAHLNLHINSLELGDSAVYFCASSNPRDSKNIQYFGAGTRLSVL.

In this sample, this clonotype turned up many times. This chain joins TRBV28 and TRBJ2-3, with D hard to call. The CDR3 length is 14 residues. The V end lost 4 bases, the J end lost 4 bases, and 12 bases lay between the germline ends. Germline V gives CDR1 MDHEN, CDR2 SYDVKM. Here the CDR3 DNA reads TGTGCCAGCAGTTCTCGACTCTCCCCAGATACGCAGTATTTT. It yields the protein CASSSRLSPDTQYF.

This chain connects TRBV12-3 or TRBV12-4 to TRBJ1-5, with D possibly matching TRBD1 (6 bases). The CDR3 spans 14 residues. V lost 7 bases and J 1 base, leaving 11 bases between the germline ends. In nucleotides, the CDR3 is TGTGCCAGCATCCTGGGGGCCAGCAATCAGCCCCAGCATTTT. Its protein product is CASILGASNQPQHF.

The chain uses TRBV2 and TRBJ2-7, with TRBD1 matching 9 bases. CDR1 is SNHLY, CDR2 FYNNEI, per germline. V lost 6 bases, J lost 4 bases, and 4 bases stayed unmatched. The CDR3 contains 13 residues. CDR3 coding DNA: TGTGCCAGCAGGGGGACAGGGAAGTACGAGCAGTACTTC. It yields the protein CASRGTGKYEQYF. The variable domain in full, with the rest retrieved from reference TRBV2 and TRBJ2-7, is EPEVTQTPSHQVTQMGQEVILRCVPISNHLYFYWYRQILGQKVEFLVSFYNNEISEKSEIFDDQFSVERPDGSNFTLKIRSTKLEDSAMYFCASRGTGKYEQYFGPGTRLTVT.

In its sample, this clonotype was seen many times. The chain joins TRBV27 to TRBJ2-7; no firm D call. The CDR3 length is 15 residues. The germline V and J ends were trimmed by 0 bases and 0 bases, with 9 bases remaining between them. Germline assignment: CDR1 MNHEY and CDR2 SMNVEV (reference sequence). CDR3 bases: TGTGCCAGCAGTTTATCGGCAAGCAGCTCCTACGAGCAGTACTTC. Its protein product is CASSLSASSSYEQYF.

The chain links TRBV28 to TRBJ1-3; unclear D gene. Germline CDR1 and CDR2: MDHEN and SYDVKM. Trimming removed 5 bases from V and 1 base from J, with 6 bases in between. This CDR3 is built from 13 residues. The CDR3 coding sequence is TGTGCCAGCAGTATGGGATCTGGAAACACCATATATTTT. Translation: CASSMGSGNTIYF.

The chain combines TRBV2 with TRBJ1-4, with D perhaps TRBD1 (6 bases). V was trimmed by 0 bases and J by 8 bases, leaving 13 bases between them. The CDR3 runs to 15 residues. Per the germline V gene, CDR1 is SNHLY and CDR2 is FYNNEI. The CDR3 here is CASSEARGPREKLFF. The CDR3 DNA is TGTGCCAGCAGTGAAGCGCGGGGGCCTAGGGAAAAACTGTTTTTT. Based on the CDR3 plus reference TRBV2 and TRBJ1-4, the full variable domain is EPEVTQTPSHQVTQMGQEVILRCVPISNHLYFYWYRQILGQKVEFLVSFYNNEISEKSEIFDDQFSVERPDGSNFTLKIRSTKLEDSAMYFCASSEARGPREKLFFGSGTQLSVL.

The DNA of the CDR3 is TGTGCCAGCAGTTTAGCGGGACAGGGGGATGAAAAACTGTTTTTT. Translating it yields CASSLAGQGDEKLFF. V is TRBV12-3 or TRBV12-4 and J is TRBJ1-4, with 11 nucleotides matching TRBD1. The CDR3 is made up of 15 amino acids. V lost 0 bases, J lost 6 bases, and 0 bases stayed unmatched.

The chain has TRBV9 and TRBJ2-7; D ambiguous. The CDR3 has 15 residues. Trimming cost V 0 bases and J 1 base, with 11 bases left between them. The V gene's germline CDR1 is SGDLS and CDR2 YYNGEE. Here the CDR3 DNA reads TGTGCCAGCAGCGTAGGAGAGGCCGGGTCCTACGAGCAGTACTTC. This codes for CASSVGEAGSYEQYF.

V gene TRBV12-3 or TRBV12-4 combines with J gene TRBJ2-3, with 13 bases that match TRBD2. Trimming at V came to 6 bases and at J to 7 bases, leaving 4 bases not matched to a gene. This CDR3 region has 14 residues. The CDR3 loop is CASRLAGGQNTQYF. CDR3 coding DNA: TGTGCCAGCAGACTAGCGGGAGGGCAAAATACGCAGTATTTT.

The chain combines TRBV27 with TRBJ2-2; D remains unclear. The CDR3 has 15 amino acids. Germline V CDR1 and CDR2: MNHEY, SMNVEV (reference sequence). The V and J ends lost 2 bases and 6 bases respectively, with 13 bases between them. This CDR3 is CASSLEPLLSGELFF. In nucleotides, the CDR3 is TGTGCCAGCAGTTTAGAACCTCTTTTATCCGGGGAGCTGTTTTTT.

The chain combines TRBV5-6 with TRBJ1-3; D unclear. V lost 2 bases to trimming and J lost 0 bases, with 9 bases between them. This CDR3 is built from 15 residues. Per the germline V gene, CDR1 is SGHDT and CDR2 is YYEEEE. DNA of the CDR3: TGTGCCAGCAGCTTCTCACCTACCTCTGGAAACACCATATATTTT. Translation gives CASSFSPTSGNTIYF.